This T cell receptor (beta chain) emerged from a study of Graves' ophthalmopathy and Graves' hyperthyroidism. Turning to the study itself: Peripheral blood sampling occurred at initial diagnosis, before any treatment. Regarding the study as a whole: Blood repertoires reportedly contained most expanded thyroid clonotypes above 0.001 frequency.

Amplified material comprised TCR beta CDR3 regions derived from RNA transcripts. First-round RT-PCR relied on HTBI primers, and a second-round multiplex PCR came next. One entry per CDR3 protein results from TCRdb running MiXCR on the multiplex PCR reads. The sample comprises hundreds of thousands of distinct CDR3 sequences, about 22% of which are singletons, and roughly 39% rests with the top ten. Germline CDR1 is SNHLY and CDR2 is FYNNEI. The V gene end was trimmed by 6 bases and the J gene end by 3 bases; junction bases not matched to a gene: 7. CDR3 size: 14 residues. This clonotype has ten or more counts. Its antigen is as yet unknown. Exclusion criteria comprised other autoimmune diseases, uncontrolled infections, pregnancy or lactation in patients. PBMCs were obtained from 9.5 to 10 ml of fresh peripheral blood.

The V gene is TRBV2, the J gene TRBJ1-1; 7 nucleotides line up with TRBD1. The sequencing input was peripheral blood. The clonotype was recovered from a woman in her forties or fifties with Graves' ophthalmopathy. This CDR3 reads CASSRQGLDTEAFF. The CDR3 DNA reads TGTGCCAGCAGCCGACAGGGATTGGACACTGAAGCTTTCTTT.